This T cell receptor (beta chain) is drawn from a study of kidney transplant recipient with SARS-CoV-2 infection. This clonotype was recorded many times. V lost 5 bases to trimming and J lost 0 bases, with 5 bases between them. Germline loops: CDR1 SGHRS, CDR2 YFSETQ. The CDR3 sequence is 12 residues long. TCRdb re-analysed the reads in MiXCR, keeping a single row per CDR3 protein. The table shows 200,000 to 300,000 distinct CDR3 sequences, with 29% occurring only once. This receptor was obtained from a male patient younger than 45 who had COVID-19 and was a kidney transplant recipient. Some T cells may trace back to the graft donor. The chain is built from TRBV5-1 and TRBJ1-1; D not certain. The sample was a blood sample, taken at baseline and between days 110 and 120 from a kidney transplant recipient. CDR3: CASRKMNTEAFF. The CDR3 DNA follows: TGCGCCAGCAGGAAAATGAACACTGAAGCTTTCTTT.